This T cell receptor beta chain is from a study of Graves' ophthalmopathy and Graves' hyperthyroidism. The germline gives CDR1 SGHAT, CDR2 FQDESV (reference sequence). The CDR3 sequence is 18 residues long. V shed 0 bases and J shed 2 bases, with 16 bases lying between them. Beta-chain TCR CDR3 regions were amplified from RNA transcripts. Scientists carried out first-round RT-PCR using HTBI primers and then a second-round multiplex PCR. TCRdb processed the multiplex PCR reads anew with MiXCR; each CDR3 protein has one entry. The table shows about 220,000 distinct CDR3 sequences, with 20% to 25% occurring only once.

The clonotype was recovered from a woman in her fifties or sixties with Graves' ophthalmopathy. Material for sequencing was peripheral blood. V is TRBV11-1 and J is TRBJ2-2; TRBD2 is a possible D gene (5 bases). The CDR3 bases are TGTGCCAGCAGCTTAGCTGGCGGGTTGGCAAAAAACACCGGGGAGCTGTTTTTT. Protein product: CASSLAGGLAKNTGELFF.